The source of this T cell receptor (beta chain) is a study of technical replicates of blood from a handful of donors. Trimming cost V 4 bases and J 9 bases; bases outside gene matches: 15. The CDR3 contains 16 residues. Looked up from germline, CDR1 is SGHNT and CDR2 is YYREEE (reference sequence). Repertoires were generated with immunoSEQ multiplex PCR, while TCRdb's copy carries only in-frame clones and drops some. Of approximately 85,000 clones in the sample, approximately 93% were seen once. The sequence was collected from a human donor in good health. What was sequenced was T cells isolated from PBMCs. The rearrangement uses TRBV5-4 and TRBJ2-1; TRBD1 agrees at 8 bases. This CDR3 reads CASSPNDVTGAIEQFF. The DNA for the CDR3 is TGTGCCAGCAGCCCAAACGACGTGACAGGGGCTATTGAGCAGTTCTTC.